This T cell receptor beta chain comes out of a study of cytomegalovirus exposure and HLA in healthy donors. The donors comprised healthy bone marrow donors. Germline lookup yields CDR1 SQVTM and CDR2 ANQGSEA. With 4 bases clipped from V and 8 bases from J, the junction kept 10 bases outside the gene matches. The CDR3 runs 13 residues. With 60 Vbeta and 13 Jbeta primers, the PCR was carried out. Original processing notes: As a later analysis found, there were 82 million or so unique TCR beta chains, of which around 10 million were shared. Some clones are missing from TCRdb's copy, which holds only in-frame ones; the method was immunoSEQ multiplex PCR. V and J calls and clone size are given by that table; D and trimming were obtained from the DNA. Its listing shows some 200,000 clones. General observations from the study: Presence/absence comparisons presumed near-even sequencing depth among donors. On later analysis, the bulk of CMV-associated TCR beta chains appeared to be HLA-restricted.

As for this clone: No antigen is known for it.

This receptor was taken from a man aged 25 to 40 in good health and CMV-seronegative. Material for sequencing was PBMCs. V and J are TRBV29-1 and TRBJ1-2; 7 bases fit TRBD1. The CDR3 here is CSVVDRELRGYTF. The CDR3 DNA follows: TGCAGCGTTGTCGACAGGGAACTTCGAGGCTACACCTTC.